This entry describes one T cell receptor beta chain. Its antigen remains unidentified. The entry originates in a study of shared clonotypes between healthy human individuals. Trimming took 7 bases from V and 8 from J, leaving 27 bases between them. Germline assignment: CDR1 MDHEN and CDR2 SYDVKM. The CDR3 is made up of 17 amino acids. Study-wide results and caveats: Among donors, sharing of clonotypes was expected to be affected by sequencing depth. It was the few donors that limited the genetic and exposure-history diversity represented. Of the naive CD4 clonotypes, approximately 5% were shared across several donors.

Naive-designated CD8 cells lacked CD45RO, were positively enriched for CCR7, and omitted terminally differentiated effector memory CD45RA+ cells. Deep-level settings were used for running the assay. The protocol was immunoSEQ multiplex PCR, while the TCRdb copy is restricted to in-frame clones and leaves out a portion. Of 550,000 to 600,000 clones listed, 95% to 98% are singletons. The chain joins TRBV28 to TRBJ2-1; D may be TRBD2 (5 bases). Material: naive CD8+ T cells sorted from blood. The TCR sequence derives from a man aged 30-40 years in good health. The CDR3 reads CASTPRNVPGFKDEQFF. As DNA, the CDR3 is TGTGCCAGCACTCCACGCAACGTCCCGGGATTTAAGGATGAGCAGTTCTTC.